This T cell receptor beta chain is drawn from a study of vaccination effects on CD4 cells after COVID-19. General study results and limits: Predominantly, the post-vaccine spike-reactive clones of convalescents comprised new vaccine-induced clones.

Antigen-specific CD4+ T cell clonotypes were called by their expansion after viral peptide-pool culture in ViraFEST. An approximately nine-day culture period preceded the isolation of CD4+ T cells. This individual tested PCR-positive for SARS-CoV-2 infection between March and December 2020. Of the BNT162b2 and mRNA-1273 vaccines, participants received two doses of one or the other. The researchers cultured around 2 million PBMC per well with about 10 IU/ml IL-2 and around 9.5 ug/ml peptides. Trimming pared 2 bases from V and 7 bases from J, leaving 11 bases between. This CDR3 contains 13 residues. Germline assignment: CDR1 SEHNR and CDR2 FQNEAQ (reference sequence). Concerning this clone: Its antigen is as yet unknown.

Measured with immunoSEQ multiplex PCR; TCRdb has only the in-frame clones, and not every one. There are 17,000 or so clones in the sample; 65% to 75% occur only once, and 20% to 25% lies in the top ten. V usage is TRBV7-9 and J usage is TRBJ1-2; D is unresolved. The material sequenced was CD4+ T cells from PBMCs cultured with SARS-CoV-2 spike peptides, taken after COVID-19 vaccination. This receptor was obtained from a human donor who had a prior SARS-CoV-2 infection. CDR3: CASSLSGVGGYTF. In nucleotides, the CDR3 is TGTGCCAGCAGCTTATCTGGGGTCGGTGGCTACACCTTC.